These 9 T cell receptor beta chains came from one sample sequenced in a study of OX40 agonist ivuxolimab in advanced cancers. Libraries were made using the immunoSEQ multiplex PCR assay. TCRdb provides this immuneACCESS table in a form limited to in-frame rearrangements. Some clones are lacking; in checked studies, under half of them reflect an unresolved V gene, and why the rest are absent is not known. For this sample the table gives some 44,000 clones, of which less than 90% were detected only once. Of the sample, about 5.5% falls within the top ten clones. Sequences were derived from CD4+ or CD8+ T cells sorted from blood, sampled in a trial of the OX40 agonist ivuxolimab. The receptor set was obtained from an adult with an advanced solid tumor such as melanoma, head and neck, liver or kidney cancer.

The chain carries TRBV7-3 and TRBJ2-4; no clear D. CDR1 and CDR2 from the germline V gene are SGHTA and FQGTGA. The CDR3 contains 14 residues. The ends were cut back, 1 base at V and 7 bases at J, with 11 bases in the middle. As DNA, the CDR3 is TGTGCCAGCAGCTTAATGGGTGGGAAGAACATTCAGTACTTC. It is translated as CASSLMGGKNIQYF.

The chain couples TRBV9 to TRBJ2-3; D remains ambiguous. The germline CDR1 and CDR2 sequences are SGDLS and YYNGEE. V lost 0 bases, J lost 1 base, and 3 bases lay in between. This CDR3 is built from 13 residues. CDR3 amino acids: CASSVAGTDTQYF. CDR3 DNA sequence: TGTGCCAGCAGCGTAGCTGGCACAGATACGCAGTATTTT.

V usage is TRBV6-5 and J usage is TRBJ1-2; no clear D. The V gene's germline CDR1 is MNHEY and CDR2 SVGAGI. Trimming removed 2 bases from V and 5 bases from J, with 9 bases in between. This CDR3 contains 13 residues. Written as DNA, the CDR3 is TGTGCCAGCAGTTACAGGGCAGGTTATGGCTACACCTTC. Amino acids: CASSYRAGYGYTF.

CDR3 bases: TGTGCCAGCAGCTTATGGAGAACGAATAGCAATCAGCCCCAGCATTTT. Translation: CASSLWRTNSNQPQHF. The genes are TRBV7-8 and TRBJ1-5; D call uncertain. V lost 2 bases and J 0 bases, leaving 11 bases between the germline ends. Per the germline V gene, CDR1 is SGHVS and CDR2 is FQNEAQ. CDR3 length equals 16 residues.

This clone was seen only a few times. The V and J genes are TRBV18 and TRBJ2-7, with a possible D match to TRBD1 (6 bases). V shed 6 bases and J shed 3 bases, with 15 bases lying between them. The germline V gene has CDR1 KGHSH and CDR2 LQKENI. The CDR3 has 14 amino acids. In DNA form, the CDR3 reads TGTGCCAGCTCCCAGGGGCTGGGTGTCTACGAGCAGTACTTC. Its translation: CASSQGLGVYEQYF.

This chain joins TRBV28 and TRBJ2-1, with a tentative D call TRBD1 (7 bases). CDR1 is MDHEN, CDR2 SYDVKM, per germline. V shed 7 bases and J shed 9 bases, with 22 bases lying between them. This CDR3 has 15 amino acids. The CDR3 reads CASNLGGQLGGEQFF. As DNA, the CDR3 is TGTGCCAGCAACCTAGGGGGACAGCTGGGGGGTGAGCAGTTCTTC.

The chain links TRBV20-1 to TRBJ2-7, with D unclear. The germline CDR1 and CDR2 sequences are DFQATT and SNEGSKA (reference sequence). The CDR3 spans 11 residues. The V and J ends lost 6 bases and 4 bases respectively, with 10 bases between them. The CDR3 DNA follows: TGCAGTGCGGCGAACAGTTACGAGCAGTACTTC. Protein product: CSAANSYEQYF.

CDR3 amino acids: CASSINRVGRTEAFF. In DNA, the CDR3 is TGTGCCAGTAGTATTAACAGGGTGGGGAGAACTGAAGCTTTCTTT. The V call is TRBV19, the J call TRBJ1-1; D might be TRBD1 (6 bases). There are 15 residues in the CDR3. Trimming removed 3 bases at V and 5 bases at J, with 16 bases between. Germline loops: CDR1 LNHDA, CDR2 SQIVND (reference sequence).

The chain carries TRBV4-1 and TRBJ2-5; 12 bases agree with TRBD2. The CDR3 consists of 15 residues. Losses at the gene ends were 2 bases for V and 5 bases for J; bases not matched to a gene: 3. The germline V gene has CDR1 MGHRA and CDR2 YSYEKL. CDR3 residues: CASSQSGTSGETQYF. The CDR3 DNA follows: TGCGCCAGCAGCCAATCCGGGACTAGCGGGGAGACCCAGTACTTC.